This entry is about one T cell receptor beta chain. Its binding antigen is unknown. The record has no base qualities; no much larger clone is one base away. The data are from a study of T cell responses to AZD1222 COVID-19 vaccine (dated by TCRdb to the early 2020s). Background on the whole study: Because spike-specific TCR depth and breadth did not differ between the two schedules, AZD1222 recipients who got a second dose at roughly 4 weeks were pooled with those who got a second dose at roughly 12 weeks. TCR sequencing was performed for 230 to 250 trial participants, of whom about 200 were given two doses of AZD1222 and 26 were given two doses of MenACWY control vaccine. Trial participants were enrolled into age subgroups of 18-55, 56-69 and 70-plus years, which contained about 150, 28 and 57 TCR-sequenced participants, respectively. What the study reported, not specific to this receptor: Vaccine-associated CD4 TCRs spanned the whole spike protein, with dominant responses in regions 160-218 and 743-854. Most participants were white British and females outnumbered males, and the authors suggested that clonal diversity may have been underestimated. Reportedly, close to half of the unique spike-specific TCRs recognized epitopes lying outside the regions that are mutated in the B.1.351 and B.1.1.7 variants. The 56-69-year group was small, and its depth increase did not reach significance, likely because of low power. No day 14 peak-response samples were available, so repertoires were characterized only after the peak T cell response. Conclusions about previously exposed vaccinees are limited because only five to seven AZD1222 recipients were SARS-CoV-2 seropositive at baseline. After two AZD1222 doses, both the breadth and the depth of spike-specific TCRs were significantly higher than at day 0 and than in MenACWY recipients.

The CDR3 regions of human TCRbeta chains were subjected to immunosequencing. The authors' analysis ran thus. TCRs in the repertoires were compared against a reference library of SARS-CoV-2-specific TCRs that had been generated with the MIRA antigen-specificity platform. Breadth was defined as the fraction of unique TCRs that were SARS-CoV-2-associated. Depth was defined as the fraction of total T cells that were SARS-CoV-2-associated. Using the MIRA data, each spike-specific TCR was mapped to the spike region that the TCR reacts to and placed in a CD4 or CD8 class. Log10-transformed breadth and depth values were compared by one-way ANOVA with Sidak's multiple comparisons tests. In its TCRdb copy, this immuneACCESS table keeps in-frame sequences only and misses some clones. Where compared with another copy, unresolved V genes explain less than half of these, and the others have no known cause. Clone size and the V and J calls come from that table; the DNA yielded D and trimming. The sample includes about 150,000 clones, with about nine tenths observed a single time. In total, the top ten clones hold around 1.9% of the sample.

The time point label, read with the paper, signifies: baseline before first vaccination. Vaccinee samples were obtained from the UK trials COV001 and COV002, which included a single-blind randomized controlled phase 2/3 trial of AZD1222 (ChAdOx1 nCoV-19) in healthy adults. For TCRbeta chain sequencing, PBMC samples were collected from trial participants at day 0 and at day 28 after the second dose. Sample: peripheral blood, taken on day 0 of AZD1222 vaccination. The clonotype was recovered from an adult in good health.

The nucleotide sequence reads TGTGCCACCAGTGATTTACTAGCGGGGAAAGAGACCCAGTACTTC. Translated, it reads CATSDLLAGKETQYF. The chain is made from TRBV24-1 and TRBJ2-5, and TRBD2 aligns with 10 junction nucleotides. V trim: 1 base; J trim: 3 bases; unmatched bases: 1. Its CDR3 holds 15 amino acids, cysteine through phenylalanine. This entry keeps only the CDR3 DNA: 45 bases, framed from base 1. The germline V gene provides CDR1 KGHDR and CDR2 SFDVKD.